This TCR beta chain was profiled in a study of T cell clonality in common variable immunodeficiency. Notes on the study in general: Patient heterogeneity in the CVID cohort limited correlations between repertoire features and clinical complications.

The table came from immunoSEQ multiplex PCR; TCRdb's copy has only in-frame clones and leaves some out. Listed for the sample are 40,000 to 45,000 clones, none seen a single time. CDR3 length: 14 residues. V lost 0 bases and J 1 base, leaving 7 bases between the germline ends. Germline CDR1 reads SQVTM; CDR2 reads ANQGSEA. This clone appeared many times. Antigen: not known. From the germline J gene comes the end of the CDR3, since the read stops 3 residues before it. Source material: peripheral blood mononuclear cells. The gene calls are TRBV29-1 and TRBJ1-3; D gene unclear. The TCR comes from a person aged 18 to 70 in good health. The CDR3 loop reads CSVEDRLSGNTIYF. The CDR3 bases that were read are TGCAGCGTTGAAGACAGGTTGTCTGGAAACACC.